The clone carrying this T cell receptor (beta chain) is medium-sized by share. Its antigen remains unknown. The source of the sample is a study of molecular identifiers for immune sequencing clone quantification. Looking at the study overall: For replicates, RNA isolated from roughly 20,000 or 100,000 naive CD8 cells was divided into five portions, of which four were sequenced. Study observations and caveats: Clones that had above 20 RNA copies took up over 97% of effector molecules but under 1% in naive cells. Detectable among approximately 1 million naive cells, according to reports, was Jurkat TCR RNA spiked in from one cell.

Library preparation followed earlier protocols using designated TCR primers. TCRdb fed the PCR reads into MiXCR, producing one record per CDR3 protein. The sample has about 10,000 distinct CDR3 sequences, approximately 20% seen once. V lost 6 bases to trimming and J lost 1 base, with 8 bases between them. The V gene's germline CDR1 is MDHEN and CDR2 SYDVKM. The CDR3 spans 13 residues. V usage is TRBV28 and J usage is TRBJ2-3, with D hard to call. This TCR was recovered from a human donor in good health. Some libraries in this study had Jurkat cell RNA spiked in. The sample taken for sequencing was naive CD8+ T cells from blood, with Jurkat cell RNA spiked in. Regarding subset: FACS-sorted CD8+CD4-CCR7+CD45RA+ naive T cells. The CDR3 DNA follows: TGTGCCAGCAGCTATCGGGGCACAGATACGCAGTATTTT. It yields the protein CASSYRGTDTQYF.